This TCR beta chain was found in a study of cytotoxic CD8 clonotypes in ibrutinib-treated CLL. Generated by immunoSEQ multiplex PCR, the TCRdb table keeps only in-frame clones and is missing some. The table records roughly 250,000 clones, under 80% of them present only once. This clone was counted once. The germline V gene has CDR1 MNHEY and CDR2 SVGAGI. This CDR3 is built from 13 residues. J was trimmed by 2 bases and V by 6 bases; bases with no gene match: 0. Here the sequenced sample was PBMCs, taken after 24 months of ibrutinib treatment. V usage is TRBV6-5 and J usage is TRBJ2-1; TRBD2 aligns across 8 bases. The TCR comes from a human donor with chronic lymphocytic leukemia. This CDR3 is CASRLAAYNEQFF. In DNA form, the CDR3 reads TGTGCCAGCAGACTAGCGGCCTACAATGAGCAGTTCTTC.